Included here is one TCR beta chain sequence, with context. Its specificity is not known. The data were obtained in a study of cytomegalovirus exposure and HLA in healthy donors. About the research overall: Unique TCRs numbering roughly 85 million, obtained from HLA-typed donors, made up an early data release.

13 Jbeta primers and 60 Vbeta primers were used for the PCR. Using immunoSEQ multiplex PCR, the repertoire was profiled, and TCRdb retains in-frame clones only, with some absent. Here the sample spans 60,000 to 90,000 clones, roughly 82% being singletons. Points from the study as a whole: Most observed TCR sequences were rare, whereas some public TCRs were detected in many donors. V- and J-gene trimming in TCR beta was tied to a missense DCLRE1C variant by an analysis performed later.

The length of the CDR3 is 15 residues. Germline CDR1 MNHNS, CDR2 SASEGT. The V gene lost 4 bases and the J gene lost 6 bases, with 17 bases spanning the gap. The gene calls are TRBV6-1 and TRBJ2-3; possible D gene TRBD1, 7 bases. This receptor was taken from a man between 65 and 80 years old in good health and CMV-seropositive. The sample comprised PBMCs. The CDR3 protein is CASSGGDSGGDTQYF. The CDR3 DNA reads as TGTGCCAGCAGTGGAGGGGATTCAGGGGGGGATACGCAGTATTTT.